The 10 T cell receptor beta chains reported below all come from one sample, sequenced in a study of cytomegalovirus exposure and HLA in healthy donors. The PCR ran on 60 Vbeta and 13 Jbeta primers. Here immunoSEQ multiplex PCR was the method, and the copy in TCRdb shows in-frame clones only, minus some. The sample has around 100,000 clones, 78% seen once; the top ten hold roughly 1.8%. The sample was PBMCs. These receptors were taken from a woman between 40 and 55 years old in good health and CMV-seronegative.

This sequence joins TRBV27 and TRBJ2-3; D possibly corresponds to TRBD2 (5 bases). This CDR3 contains 11 residues. Germline loops: CDR1 MNHEY, CDR2 SMNVEV (reference sequence). Trimming removed 8 bases from V and 3 bases from J, with 6 bases in between. This CDR3 is CASGLTDTQYF. The CDR3 DNA reads as TGTGCCAGCGGACTTACAGATACGCAGTATTTT.

V usage is TRBV7-9 and J usage is TRBJ2-1; 9 positions agree with TRBD1. Germline lookup yields CDR1 SEHNR and CDR2 FQNEAQ (reference sequence). The CDR3 contains 15 residues. The V and J ends lost 1 base and 6 bases, in that order; junction bases with no gene match: 4. CDR3 bases: TGTGCCAGCAGCTTAGTGGGACAGGGTGTCAATGAGCAGTTCTTC. Translated: CASSLVGQGVNEQFF. Based on the CDR3 plus reference TRBV7-9 and TRBJ2-1, the full variable domain is DTGVSQNPRHKITKRGQNVTFRCDPISEHNRLYWYRQTLGQGPEFLTYFQNEAQLEKSRLLSDRFSAERPKGSFSTLEIQRTEQGDSAMYLCASSLVGQGVNEQFFGPGTRLTVL.

The CDR3 nucleotides are TGTGCCAGCAGCTCAGGGGCAGAGACCCAGTACTTC. Amino acids: CASSSGAETQYF. J is TRBJ2-5 and V is TRBV7-9; D is possibly TRBD1 (6 bases). Trimming removed 4 bases from V and 4 bases from J, with 7 bases in between. The CDR3 is 12 residues long. Germline V lookup: CDR1 SEHNR, CDR2 FQNEAQ (reference sequence).

The chain is built from TRBV27 and TRBJ2-3; 8 nucleotides agree with TRBD1. Unmatched junction bases numbered 7, after V lost 7 bases and J lost 1 base. Germline CDR1 is MNHEY and CDR2 is SMNVEV (reference sequence). The CDR3 consists of 15 residues. DNA of the CDR3: TGTGCCAGCAAGACCAGGGGGCGCGGCACAGATACGCAGTATTTT. Translating it yields CASKTRGRGTDTQYF.

The CDR3 bases are TGTGCCAGCAGTATTGAGAGCAATCAGCCCCAGCATTTT. Its translation is CASSIESNQPQHF. The J gene is TRBJ1-5, the V gene TRBV28; D is uncertain. The length of the CDR3 is 13 residues. Deletions cut 5 bases from V and 1 base from J, with 6 bases between. Germline V gene lookup returns CDR1 MDHEN and CDR2 SYDVKM.

The chain recombines TRBV25-1 with TRBJ2-4; 10 nucleotides line up with TRBD2. V was pared by 4 bases and J by 6 bases, with 3 bases of the junction left unmatched. CDR1 is MGHDK, CDR2 SYGVNS, per germline. The CDR3 totals 14 residues. CDR3 bases: TGTGCCAGCAGTGGGACTAGCGGATCAAACATTCAGTACTTC. This translates into CASSGTSGSNIQYF.

The rearrangement links TRBV19 to TRBJ2-3; 7 positions agree with TRBD1. The CDR3 consists of 13 residues. V trimming: 8 bases; J trimming: 2 bases; junction bases outside the gene matches: 4. Per the germline V gene, CDR1 is LNHDA and CDR2 is SQIVND (reference sequence). This chain's CDR3 is CASEGQYTDTQYF. The CDR3 bases are TGTGCCAGTGAGGGACAGTACACAGATACGCAGTATTTT.

A few counts support this clone. The chain recombines TRBV4-3 with TRBJ1-6; D gene ambiguous. Trimming pared 0 bases from V and 7 bases from J, leaving 13 bases between. The CDR3 has 16 residues. In germline, CDR1 is LGHNA, CDR2 YSLEER. For the CDR3, the DNA is TGCGCCAGCAGCCAAGATATACAGACGCGAAATTCACCCCTCCACTTT. It specifies CASSQDIQTRNSPLHF.

The V gene is TRBV5-1, the J gene TRBJ2-7, with D perhaps TRBD2 (5 bases). V lost 5 bases and J 6 bases, leaving 18 bases between the germline ends. The CDR3 covers 14 residues. The V gene's germline CDR1 is SGHRS and CDR2 YFSETQ. The CDR3: CASRPTGSSLEQYF. The DNA of the CDR3 is TGCGCCAGCAGACCTACGGGATCCTCCCTCGAGCAGTACTTC.

The chain employs TRBV5-5 and TRBJ2-5, with D maybe TRBD1 (5 bases). This CDR3 is 14 amino acids long. Deletions cut 6 bases from V and 2 bases from J, with 14 bases between. The germline V gene encodes CDR1 SGHKS and CDR2 YYEKEE (reference sequence). In DNA form, the CDR3 reads TGTGCCAGCACCCCGTGGCAGGGTCAAGAGACCCAGTACTTC. It translates to CASTPWQGQETQYF.